This T cell receptor (beta chain) was identified in a study of cytotoxic CD8 clonotypes in ibrutinib-treated CLL. Whole-study context: The taking of response samples occurred after a median 12 months of treatment, with a range of 6 to 36. Average yields of roughly 260,000 productive templates and tens of thousands of productive rearrangements characterized the samples.

Deletions cut 3 bases from V and 4 bases from J, with 13 bases between. The CDR3 is 13 residues long. Per the germline V gene, CDR1 is SQVTM and CDR2 is ANQGSEA. Assay used: immunoSEQ multiplex PCR; TCRdb lists only in-frame clones, some missing. The data contain roughly 30,000 clones, about 80% of them singletons. Source: PBMCs, taken after 36 months of ibrutinib treatment. The chain joins TRBV29-1 to TRBJ2-7; D may be TRBD2 (6 bases). This clonotype originated in a human donor with chronic lymphocytic leukemia. This CDR3 reads CSVEEGTGYEQYF. The CDR3 bases are TGCAGCGTTGAGGAGGGTACGGGGTACGAGCAGTACTTC.